This entry features one T cell receptor (beta chain) sequence. The antigen is undetermined. The V gene lost 9 bases and the J gene lost 6 bases, with 14 bases spanning the gap. The CDR3 runs to 13 residues. Germline V lookup: CDR1 MNHEY, CDR2 SVGAGI. Expansion of antigen-specific CD4+ T cells with viral peptide pools was carried out by the ViraFEST assay before sequencing. Scientists isolated CD4+ T cells after a roughly ten-day culture period ended. Having tested negative for nucleocapsid antibodies, the vaccine recipients showed no prior SARS-CoV-2 infection. The sample originates from a study of vaccination effects on CD4 cells after COVID-19. The table came from immunoSEQ multiplex PCR; TCRdb's copy has only in-frame clones and leaves some out. The sample lists roughly 41,000 clones; about three fifths were seen once.

The chain couples TRBV6-5 to TRBJ2-2, with a tentative D call TRBD1 (6 bases). This TCR was sampled from a human donor who received a COVID-19 vaccine. Here the sequenced sample was CD4+ T cells from PBMCs cultured with HCoV-OC43 spike peptides, taken before COVID-19 vaccination. Subset of the sample: HCoV-OC43 spike overlapping peptide pool stimulation. In DNA, the CDR3 is TGTGCCAGTTACACAGGGTACGCCGGGGAGCTGTTTTTT. It yields the protein CASYTGYAGELFF.